The rows below give T cell receptor beta chains drawn from one sample of a study of shared clonotypes between healthy human individuals. TCRdb keeps only in-frame clones here, not all; method: immunoSEQ multiplex PCR. The data contain over a million clones, about 96% of them singletons. The specimen was naive CD4+ T cells sorted from blood. All receptors come from a man under 40 in good health. Each CDR3 is given with its conserved first and last residue. A D gene is named only where the DNA matches it firmly. The size entry is marked missing in some rows and otherwise reads once, few, many or a size class.

d_gene	j_gene	v_gene	abundance	CDR3nt	CDR3aa
NA	TRBJ1-2	TRBV29-1	NA	TGCAGCGTTGGAGACGGGGACTATGGCTACACCTTC	CSVGDGDYGYTF
NA	TRBJ1-1	TRBV7-9	NA	TGTGCCAGCAGCTTAAGGCCGACGGGGAACACTGAAGCTTTCTTT	CASSLRPTGNTEAFF
TRBD1	TRBJ2-5	TRBV6-6	NA	TGTGCCAGCAGCCGATCACAGGGACAGGAGACCCAGTACTTC	CASSRSQGQETQYF
NA	TRBJ2-3	TRBV6-5	NA	TGTGCCAGCAGTTACTCTGGCAGGGTTAGCACAGATACGCAGTATTTT	CASSYSGRVSTDTQYF
NA	TRBJ2-7	TRBV29-1	NA	TGCCGCGTTGGGGGGCCGGGGGCAAAAGCCTACGAGCAGTACTTC	CRVGGPGAKAYEQYF
NA	TRBJ2-7	TRBV5-1	NA	TGCGCCAGCAGCCAATCCAACAGGGACCAGTACTTC	CASSQSNRDQYF
NA	TRBJ2-3	TRBV7-2	NA	TGTGCCAGCAGCTTCTCAGGAGATACGCAGTATTTT	CASSFSGDTQYF
NA	TRBJ2-1	TRBV4-2	NA	TGTGCCAGCAGCCCGACAGTTTTCTACAATGAGCAGTTCTTC	CASSPTVFYNEQFF
TRBD2	TRBJ2-7	TRBV7-3	NA	TGTGCCAGCAGCTTAAGGGGCGGGAGCTCCTACGAGCAGTACTTC	CASSLRGGSSYEQYF
NA	TRBJ2-1	TRBV19	once	TGTGCCAGTAGTATGGTCGGAAACTACAATGAGCAGTTCTTC	CASSMVGNYNEQFF
TRBD1	TRBJ1-2	TRBV9	NA	TGTGCCAGCAGCGTAGGGGACAGACAAAAGAACTATGGCTACACCTTC	CASSVGDRQKNYGYTF
NA	TRBJ2-7	TRBV4-1	NA	TGCGCCAGCAGCCAAGAGGGAGGGGGGAGCTCCTACGAGCAGTACTTC	CASSQEGGGSSYEQYF
TRBD1	TRBJ1-1	TRBV28	once	TGTGCCAGCAGTCCTCAGGGGGCCCCGAACACTGAAGCTTTCTTT	CASSPQGAPNTEAFF
NA	TRBJ1-1	TRBV18	NA	TGTGCCAGCTCTCAAAAGGGGTCCACTGAAGCTTTCTTT	CASSQKGSTEAFF
NA	TRBJ2-1	TRBV6-5	NA	TGTGCCAGCGGGACTCACAATGAGCAGTTCTTC	CASGTHNEQFF
NA	TRBJ1-1	TRBV6-5	NA	TGTGCCAGCAGTTACGAGGGTCAAATTGAAGCTTTCTTT	CASSYEGQIEAFF
NA	TRBJ1-2	TRBV10-3	NA	TGTGCCATCAGACTCGACGGTGCTAACTATGGCTACACCTTC	CAIRLDGANYGYTF
TRBD1	TRBJ2-7	TRBV28	NA	TGTGCCAGCAGCGAACAGGGGCTCCAATCCGAGCAGTACTTC	CASSEQGLQSEQYF
NA	TRBJ2-1	TRBV2	NA	TGTGCCAGCAGGCGGACTACCCAAAATGACAATGAGCAGTTCTTC	CASRRTTQNDNEQFF
NA	TRBJ2-3	TRBV7-8	NA	TGTGCCAGCACCAATACCGGGACTCGACCGGATACGCAGTATTTT	CASTNTGTRPDTQYF
TRBD1	TRBJ2-2	TRBV19	NA	TGTGCCAGTAACTCGGCGGCAGGGGGTTTCACCGGGGAGCTGTTTTTT	CASNSAAGGFTGELFF
TRBD1	TRBJ2-3	TRBV5-6	NA	TGTGCCAGCAGCCAGACAGGGATTAGCACAGATACGCAGTATTTT	CASSQTGISTDTQYF
TRBD2	TRBJ2-3	TRBV11-3	NA	TGTGCCAGCAGCTGGGGACTAGCGGGAGCCCCCCACGCTAGCACAGATACGCAGTATTTT	CASSWGLAGAPHASTDTQYF
TRBD1	TRBJ1-4	TRBV18	NA	TGTGCCAGCTCCCGACAGGGGGCTGGGGAAAAACTGTTTTTT	CASSRQGAGEKLFF
NA	TRBJ2-7	TRBV1	once	TGCACCAGCAGCCAAAAACTGAGGGGGACAGGGTACGAGCAGTACTTC	CTSSQKLRGTGYEQYF
NA	TRBJ1-2	TRBV5-4	NA	TGTGCCAGCAGCCTGGGTGGGATGGCCAGCGGTCTTCACACCTTC	CASSLGGMASGLHTF
NA	TRBJ2-1	TRBV19	NA	TGTGCCAGTAGTCCACTCGGAGCCTACAATGAGCAGTTCTTC	CASSPLGAYNEQFF
NA	TRBJ2-1	TRBV9	NA	TGTGCCAGCAGCGTATCCCCGTACAATGAGCAGTTCTTC	CASSVSPYNEQFF
NA	TRBJ1-3	TRBV5-1	NA	TGCGCCAGCAGCCCCGACAGGTTTTCCTCTGGAAACACCATATATTTT	CASSPDRFSSGNTIYF
NA	TRBJ1-2	TRBV9	NA	TGTGCCAGCAGCGTACATCCCAGCTATGGCTACACCTTC	CASSVHPSYGYTF
NA	TRBJ2-7	TRBV4-2	NA	TGTGCCAGCAGCCAAGCTAGTCCCGCCTACGAGCAGTACTTC	CASSQASPAYEQYF
TRBD1	TRBJ1-4	TRBV5-1	NA	TGCGCCAGCAGCCTCATAGGGACAGGGGAAGAAAAACTGTTTTTT	CASSLIGTGEEKLFF
TRBD2	TRBJ2-3	TRBV5-6	NA	TGTGCCAGCACTCAACTAGCGGCTTCGGATACGCAGTATTTT	CASTQLAASDTQYF
TRBD1	TRBJ1-1	TRBV5-5	NA	TGTGCCAGCAGCTTGTGGGGGACAGGGCTCTCATCCATGAACACTGAAGCTTTCTTT	CASSLWGTGLSSMNTEAFF
NA	TRBJ1-3	TRBV28	NA	TGTGCCAGCAGTTTCTTAGTGGGTTCTGGAAACACCATATATTTT	CASSFLVGSGNTIYF
NA	TRBJ1-1	TRBV14	once	TGTGCCAGCAGCCAAGATAACTTGAACACTGAAGCTTTCTTT	CASSQDNLNTEAFF
TRBD2	TRBJ2-7	TRBV27	NA	TGTGCCAGCAGTCCTAGGACTAGCGGGCGTTACGAGCAGTACTTC	CASSPRTSGRYEQYF
NA	TRBJ2-7	TRBV4-1	NA	TGCGCCAGCAGCCAAGATAGAAGGGGGTTCCCCTACGAGCAGTACTTC	CASSQDRRGFPYEQYF
TRBD1	TRBJ1-5	TRBV19	once	TGTGCCAGTAGTTCGACAGGGAATAGCAATCAGCCCCAGCATTTT	CASSSTGNSNQPQHF
NA	TRBJ2-7	TRBV11-2	NA	TGTGCCAGCAGCTTATGGAGTTCAGGGACCTACGAGCAGTACTTC	CASSLWSSGTYEQYF
NA	TRBJ2-3	TRBV6-4	NA	TGTGCCAGCAGTGTAAGGGCGGGCCCAGCCGATACGCAGTATTTT	CASSVRAGPADTQYF
NA	TRBJ2-3	TRBV28	NA	TGTGCCAGCAGTCCTAGTGTTGTCGGCACAGATACGCAGTATTTT	CASSPSVVGTDTQYF
NA	TRBJ2-1	TRBV7-9	NA	TGTGCCAGCAGCTTAACAGGGATGAATGAGCAGTTCTTC	CASSLTGMNEQFF
NA	TRBJ2-1	TRBV5-1	NA	TGCGCCAGCAGCTTGTGGCAGGTGGGCTACAATGAGCAGTTCTTC	CASSLWQVGYNEQFF
NA	TRBJ2-7	TRBV25-1	NA	TGTGCCAGCACTGAACCCGGGCGCTACGAGCAGTACTTC	CASTEPGRYEQYF
NA	TRBJ1-3	TRBV10-3	few	TGTGCCATCAGTGAACCCCAGGTGCTCTCTGGAAACACCATATATTTT	CAISEPQVLSGNTIYF
TRBD1	TRBJ2-7	TRBV11-2	NA	TGTGCCAGCAGTTTGGGACAGGGGGCCTACGAGCAGTACTTC	CASSLGQGAYEQYF
TRBD1	TRBJ2-3	TRBV28	NA	TGTGCCAGCAGCCCTGGACAGGGGCCAGATACGCAGTATTTT	CASSPGQGPDTQYF
TRBD1	TRBJ1-2	TRBV28	NA	TGTGCCAGCACCACGACAGGGTCTGGCTACACCTTC	CASTTTGSGYTF
NA	TRBJ2-5	TRBV5-1	NA	TGCGCCAGCAGCTTGGGGACGGAGGCGGAGACCCAGTACTTC	CASSLGTEAETQYF
NA	TRBJ1-2	TRBV14	NA	TGTGCCAGCAGCCAAGGGTACCTCTATGGCTACACCTTC	CASSQGYLYGYTF
NA	TRBJ2-7	TRBV4-1	once	TGCGCCAGCAGCCAAGAGCCGGCGGACAGTTTCGCCTACGAGCAGTACTTC	CASSQEPADSFAYEQYF
NA	TRBJ2-5	TRBV20-1	NA	TGCAGTGCTAGTTTCCTAGAGACCCAGTACTTC	CSASFLETQYF
NA	TRBJ1-1	TRBV7-3	NA	TGTGCCAGCAGCTTAACGGCTTTAGGGGACACTGAAGCTTTCTTT	CASSLTALGDTEAFF
TRBD1	TRBJ1-5	TRBV2	NA	TGTGCCAGCATTCTGGACAGGGCCCAGCCCCAGCATTTT	CASILDRAQPQHF